The sequence of this T cell receptor beta chain was determined in a study of blood T cell repertoires in COVID-19. This clone was recorded only once. As originally analysed: Amplification of reference gene primers was used by the study to estimate nucleated cell counts. The repertoire was sequenced with immunoSEQ multiplex PCR; TCRdb's copy has only in-frame clones and lacks some. V and J calls and clone size come straight from that table; D and trimming were deduced from the DNA. This sample has tens of thousands of clones, with less than 85% found just once. The CDR3 has 15 amino acids. Between the trimmed V and J ends, which lost 4 bases and 5 bases, there was a span of 15 bases. Per germline, CDR1 SGHTA and CDR2 FQGNSA.

Sequencing was performed on peripheral blood. The clonotype originates from a human donor in a cohort sampled during active COVID-19. The V call is TRBV7-2, the J call TRBJ1-5, with TRBD1 as a possible D gene (6 bases). CDR3 loop: CASSSGGGQDQPQHF. The CDR3 DNA reads as TGTGCCAGCAGCTCCGGCGGGGGGCAGGATCAGCCCCAGCATTTT.